This section outlines one T cell receptor beta chain sequence together with its context. Its antigen remains unknown. TCRdb re-called the 5' RACE reads and catalogs CDR3 proteins one per entry, DNA excluded. The sample has some 440,000 distinct CDR3 sequences, and its top ten clones hold 1.4% to 1.5%. This sample stems from a study of T cells expressing NK-cell markers. Overall study results and limits: A range of about 1.0-8% of CD8+ T cells consisted of dominant NKG2C+ clonotypes in 5 or 6 donors.

The CDR3 is 16 residues long. The germline V gene has CDR1 LNHDA and CDR2 SQIVND (reference sequence). This receptor was taken from a woman in her 50s in good health. Sequencing was performed on blood T cells: a sorted CD56 or NKG2C T cell subset, CD4+ or CD8+ T cells, or bulk PBMC T cells (not recorded which). V and J are TRBV19 and TRBJ2-1; with no DNA, the TCRdb D assignment of TRBD2 cannot be verified. The CDR3 region is CASSSVLVGTGGLQFF.